These 2 T cell receptor beta chains originate from one sample sequenced in a study of OX40 agonist ivuxolimab in advanced cancers. Generated by immunoSEQ multiplex PCR, the TCRdb table keeps only in-frame clones and is missing some. The sample consists of some 59,000 clones, roughly 87% of them appearing once. The sequences come from CD4+ or CD8+ T cells sorted from blood, collected in a trial of the OX40 agonist ivuxolimab. The origin of the receptors is an adult with an advanced solid tumor such as melanoma, head and neck, liver or kidney cancer.

J is TRBJ2-1 and V is TRBV11-2; perhaps TRBD1 as D (6 bases). Germline V CDR1 and CDR2: SGHAT, FQNNGV. Trimming shortened V by 3 bases and J by 7 bases, and 16 bases separated the two germline ends. The CDR3 loop spans 15 amino acids. The CDR3 DNA follows: TGTGCCAGCAGCTTCTTACAGGGCCCCGCGAATGAGCAGTTCTTC. Translation gives CASSFLQGPANEQFF.

The CDR3: CASSPPGLPRETQYF. In nucleotides, the CDR3 is TGTGCCAGCTCGCCGCCGGGACTACCCCGGGAGACCCAGTACTTC. The genes are TRBV18 and TRBJ2-5, with 7 positions matching TRBD2. V gave up 6 bases and J gave up 5 bases; unmatched junction bases: 12. The CDR3 is 15 residues long. Germline V lookup: CDR1 KGHSH, CDR2 LQKENI.